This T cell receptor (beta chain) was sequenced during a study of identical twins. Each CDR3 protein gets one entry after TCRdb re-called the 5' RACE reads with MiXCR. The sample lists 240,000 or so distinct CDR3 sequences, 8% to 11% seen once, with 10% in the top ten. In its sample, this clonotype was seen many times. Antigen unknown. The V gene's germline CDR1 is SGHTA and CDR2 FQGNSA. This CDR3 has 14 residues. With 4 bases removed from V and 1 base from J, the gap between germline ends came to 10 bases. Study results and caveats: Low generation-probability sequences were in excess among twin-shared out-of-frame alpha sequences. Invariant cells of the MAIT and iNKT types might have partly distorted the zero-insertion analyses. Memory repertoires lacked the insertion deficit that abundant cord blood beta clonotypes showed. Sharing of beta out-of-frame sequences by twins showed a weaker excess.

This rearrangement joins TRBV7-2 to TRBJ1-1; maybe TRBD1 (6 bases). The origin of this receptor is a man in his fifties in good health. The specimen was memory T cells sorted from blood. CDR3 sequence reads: CASSSDRSNTEAFF. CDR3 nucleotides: TGTGCCAGCAGCTCCGACAGGTCGAACACTGAAGCTTTCTTT. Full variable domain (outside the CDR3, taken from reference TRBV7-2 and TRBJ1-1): GAGVSQSPSNKVTEKGKDVELRCDPISGHTALYWYRQSLGQGLEFLIYFQGNSAPDKSGLPSDRFSAERTGGSVSTLTIQRTQQEDSAVYLCASSSDRSNTEAFFGQGTRLTVV.